Reported below is one T cell receptor (beta chain). Antigen specificity is unknown. This record comes from a study of cytomegalovirus exposure and HLA in healthy donors. Across the whole study: One earlier analysis, a look at 150 million to 200 million T cells, found roughly 120 million unique TCR beta sequences.

General observations from the study: Equally common other TCR beta chains were less clonally expanded than HLA-associated ones, a later analysis found. Excluded were some V segments that proved indistinguishable, including TRBV6-2 and TRBV6-3.

Germline V CDR1 and CDR2: SNHLY, FYNNEI. The CDR3 length is 13 residues. The PCR contained 60 Vbeta and 13 Jbeta primers. The repertoire was sequenced with immunoSEQ multiplex PCR; TCRdb's copy has only in-frame clones and lacks some. This table has roughly 250,000 clones, more than 55% appearing once. Material: PBMCs. The chain has TRBV2 and TRBJ2-5; tentatively, D is TRBD1 (6 bases). The TCR originated in a female donor in good health and CMV-seronegative. The CDR3 region is CAKGDTGQETQYF. In DNA form, the CDR3 reads TGTGCTAAGGGGGACACTGGCCAAGAGACCCAGTACTTC.